This T cell receptor (beta chain) appears in the sequencing data of a study of tumor and adjacent non-tumor tissue in lung cancer. In the study overall: Aged about 31 to 80 years, patients included 9 to 11 men and 5 women with stage I to III disease. Samples averaged about 4.17 million productive TCRbeta reads each. Findings and caveats of the study: Patients with more diverse tumor TCRs had worse survival.

A modified ARM-PCR protocol with three rounds of nested PCR amplified TCRbeta. MiXCR was run by TCRdb on the multiplex PCR reads, yielding one entry per CDR3 protein. The repertoire holds over 80,000 distinct CDR3 sequences, with 75% to 90% as singletons. The template was RNA from unsorted bulk tissue. Distant lung tissue was collected more than 3 cm away from the tumor edge. Newly diagnosed lung cancer patients had thoracic surgery in China, August–November 2014, without prior chemotherapy. With regard to this clonotype: Antigen: not known. One junction end does not reproduce the germline sequence, and a read error may be involved.

The sequenced sample was distant non-tumor lung tissue. The TCR comes from a man aged 55 to 70 with small cell lung cancer.

CDR3 loop: CVSSTSRTGPKQYF. The DNA for the CDR3 is TGTGTCAGCAGCACTTCCCGGACAGGGCCGAAGCAGTACTTC. This chain joins TRBV12-3 or TRBV12-4 and TRBJ2-7; 8 bases map to TRBD1. This CDR3 contains 14 residues.